Reported below is one TCR beta chain. Its antigen has not been determined. Base-call qualities are not available, and no considerably larger clone is one nucleotide away. In the paper's terms, the time point label means: about 28 days (+/-7) after the second vaccine dose. AZD1222 recipients given second doses at about 4 weeks or at about 12 weeks were pooled, since spike-specific TCR depth and breadth were not found to differ between the two schedules. Vaccinee samples were obtained from the UK trials COV001 and COV002, which included a single-blind randomized controlled phase 2/3 trial of AZD1222 (ChAdOx1 nCoV-19) in healthy adults. For TCRbeta chain sequencing, PBMC samples from trial participants were taken at day 0 and at day 28 after the second dose. The germline V gene encodes CDR1 SGHRS and CDR2 YFSETQ. The CDR3 measures 14 amino acids from cysteine to phenylalanine. The entry retains the CDR3 DNA only, 42 bases that are in frame from base 1. Deletion took 3 bases off V and 0 bases off J, with a span of 7 bases between the germline ends.

The CDR3 regions of human TCRbeta chains were subjected to immunosequencing. Under the source paper's analysis protocol: TCRs in the repertoires were compared against a reference library of SARS-CoV-2-specific TCRs that had been generated with the MIRA antigen-specificity platform. Breadth was defined as the fraction of unique TCRs that were SARS-CoV-2-associated, and depth was defined as the fraction of total T cells that were SARS-CoV-2-associated. Using the MIRA data, every spike-specific TCR was mapped to the spike region that the TCR reacted to and assigned to either a CD4 or a CD8 class. Log10-transformed breadth and depth values were compared by one-way ANOVA with Sidak's multiple comparisons tests. TCRdb provides this immuneACCESS table in a form limited to in-frame rearrangements. Some clones are lacking; in checked studies, under half of them reflect an unresolved V gene, and why the rest are absent is not known. The V and J calls and clone size are taken from that table; D and trimming were inferred from the DNA. For this sample there are about 86,000 clones; around 90% appear just once. The ten largest clones represent about 5.7% of the sample.

This sample was taken from a study of T cell responses to AZD1222 COVID-19 vaccine (dated by TCRdb to about 2021). General notes on the study: TCR sequencing was performed for 230 to 250 trial participants, of whom around 200 were given two doses of AZD1222 and some 26 were given two doses of MenACWY control vaccine. Trial participants were enrolled into age subgroups of 18-55, 56-69 and 70-plus years, which contained about 150, 27 and 61 TCR-sequenced participants, respectively.

What the research found in general, with its limitations: Because no samples from the day 14 peak response were available, repertoires could be characterized only after the peak T cell response. Spike-specific TCR breadth and depth rose significantly after two AZD1222 doses compared with day 0 and with MenACWY recipients. Conclusions about previously exposed vaccinees are limited, since just a handful of AZD1222 recipients were seropositive for SARS-CoV-2 at baseline. Most participants were white British and females outnumbered males, and the authors suggested that clonal diversity may have been underestimated. The whole spike protein was spanned by vaccine-associated CD4 TCRs, and dominant responses were seen in regions 160-218 and 743-854. Reportedly, almost half of the unique spike-specific TCRs recognized epitopes lying outside the regions that are mutated in the B.1.351 and B.1.1.7 variants. The 56-69-year group was small, and its depth increase did not reach significance, likely because of low power.

In this chain, TRBV5-1 is recombined with TRBJ1-3, with TRBD1 perhaps the D gene, on 5 matching bases. The receptor comes from an adult who received the AZD1222 COVID-19 vaccine. Sequences were derived from peripheral blood, sampled 28 days after the second AZD1222 dose. For the CDR3, the sequence is CASSSTDSGNTIYF. Here is the DNA: TGCGCCAGCAGCTCGACAGACTCTGGAAACACCATATATTTT.